This is a list of T cell receptor beta chains from one sample in a study of blood T cell repertoires in COVID-19. The repertoire was sequenced with immunoSEQ multiplex PCR; TCRdb's copy has only in-frame clones and lacks some. The sample lists approximately 200,000 clones, 80% to 85% occurring once. Input material: peripheral blood. The receptors were gathered from a woman aged 25 to 39 with acute or convalescent COVID-19. Each CDR3 is given with its conserved first and last residue. A D gene is named only where the DNA matches it firmly. Clone sizes are given selectively: once, few, many, or a class where the clone is expanded.

V gene: TRBV7-2; clone size: few; J gene: TRBJ1-1; D gene: -; CDR3 DNA: TGTGCCAGCAGCTTATCTCCCGGGACTTCGAACACTGAAGCTTTCTTT; CDR3 protein: CASSLSPGTSNTEAFF
V gene: TRBV15; clone size: -; J gene: TRBJ1-2; D gene: TRBD1; CDR3 DNA: TGTGCCACCAGCAGGGTTCGACAGGGGGATGGCTACACCTTC; CDR3 protein: CATSRVRQGDGYTF
V gene: TRBV5-1; clone size: -; J gene: TRBJ2-2; D gene: -; CDR3 DNA: TGCGCCAGCAGCCCTCTAGGGGACACCGGGGAGCTGTTTTTT; CDR3 protein: CASSPLGDTGELFF
V gene: TRBV20-1; clone size: -; J gene: TRBJ1-5; D gene: -; CDR3 DNA: TGCAGTGCTAGTGTGATGGGGACATCGAATCAGCCCCAGCATTTT; CDR3 protein: CSASVMGTSNQPQHF
V gene: TRBV2; clone size: -; J gene: TRBJ1-1; D gene: -; CDR3 DNA: TGTGCCAGCAGCGAGGATCAGTTCCCGGCCGGAGCTTTCTTT; CDR3 protein: CASSEDQFPAGAFF
V gene: TRBV11-3; clone size: -; J gene: TRBJ2-2; D gene: -; CDR3 DNA: TGTGCCAGCAGCCCGGCGGGGACAGTCACCGGGGAGCTGTTTTTT; CDR3 protein: CASSPAGTVTGELFF
V gene: TRBV6-5; clone size: -; J gene: TRBJ2-7; D gene: TRBD2; CDR3 DNA: TGTGCCAGCAGTCCGTGGGGGGGGTTCGCCTACGAGCAGTACTTC; CDR3 protein: CASSPWGGFAYEQYF
V gene: TRBV25-1; clone size: -; J gene: TRBJ2-1; D gene: TRBD2; CDR3 DNA: TGTGCCAGCAGTGGGGGTGGGAGGGGACGGTACAATGAGCAGTTCTTC; CDR3 protein: CASSGGGRGRYNEQFF
V gene: TRBV5-4; clone size: -; J gene: TRBJ2-7; D gene: -; CDR3 DNA: TGTGCCAGCAGCTTGGTCGTGGGAGTCCCTTCCGAGCAGTACTTC; CDR3 protein: CASSLVVGVPSEQYF
V gene: TRBV5-8; clone size: -; J gene: TRBJ2-2; D gene: -; CDR3 DNA: TGTGCCAGCAGCCCGACTAGAGGGAACACCGGGGAGCTGTTTTTT; CDR3 protein: CASSPTRGNTGELFF
V gene: TRBV30; clone size: -; J gene: TRBJ1-6; D gene: -; CDR3 DNA: TGTGCCTGTTCTCTCGACAGCTATAATTCACCCCTCCACTTT; CDR3 protein: CACSLDSYNSPLHF
V gene: TRBV19; clone size: -; J gene: TRBJ1-4; D gene: -; CDR3 DNA: TGTGCCAGCAGTTTTTCGGGACTCCGTAATGAAAAACTGTTTTTT; CDR3 protein: CASSFSGLRNEKLFF
V gene: TRBV7-9; clone size: -; J gene: TRBJ1-1; D gene: -; CDR3 DNA: TGTGCCAGCCTACAAGGAACTACCACTGAAGCTTTCTTT; CDR3 protein: CASLQGTTTEAFF
V gene: TRBV27; clone size: -; J gene: TRBJ1-1; D gene: -; CDR3 DNA: TGTGCCAGCAGTCCCCTTACAGGGTTATGGACTGAAGCTTTCTTT; CDR3 protein: CASSPLTGLWTEAFF
V gene: TRBV7-9; clone size: -; J gene: TRBJ2-1; D gene: TRBD1; CDR3 DNA: TGTGCCAGCAGCACCGGGACAGGTCGAACCTCCTACAATGAGCAGTTCTTC; CDR3 protein: CASSTGTGRTSYNEQFF
V gene: TRBV5-1; clone size: -; J gene: TRBJ1-1; D gene: -; CDR3 DNA: TGCGCCAGCAGCGGGGGGACGAACACTGAAGCTTTCTTT; CDR3 protein: CASSGGTNTEAFF
V gene: TRBV5-8; clone size: -; J gene: TRBJ2-3; D gene: -; CDR3 DNA: TGTGCCAGCAGCCTAAGAGATACGCAGTATTTT; CDR3 protein: CASSLRDTQYF
V gene: TRBV27; clone size: -; J gene: TRBJ2-6; D gene: -; CDR3 DNA: TGTGCCAGCACCGACGGCGGCAGGGCTTATACGGGGGCCAACGTCCTGACTTTC; CDR3 protein: CASTDGGRAYTGANVLTF
V gene: TRBV19; clone size: -; J gene: TRBJ2-1; D gene: TRBD2; CDR3 DNA: TGTGCCAGTAGCCTAGCGGCCCATGAGCAGTTCTTC; CDR3 protein: CASSLAAHEQFF
V gene: TRBV7-2; clone size: -; J gene: TRBJ2-5; D gene: TRBD2; CDR3 DNA: TGTGCCAGCAGCTTAGGGTCGCGGGAGGGCCCGGAGACCCAGTACTTC; CDR3 protein: CASSLGSREGPETQYF
V gene: TRBV4-2; clone size: -; J gene: TRBJ1-6; D gene: -; CDR3 DNA: TGTGCCAGCAGGGACAGTAAGAGCTCCTATAATTCACCCCTCCACTTT; CDR3 protein: CASRDSKSSYNSPLHF
V gene: TRBV3-1/TRBV3-2; clone size: once; J gene: TRBJ2-5; D gene: TRBD2; CDR3 DNA: TGTGCCAGCAGCCAACGGACTAGCGGGAGGCCAGTCGCGTACTTC; CDR3 protein: CASSQRTSGRPVAYF
V gene: TRBV28; clone size: -; J gene: TRBJ1-2; D gene: TRBD1; CDR3 DNA: TGTGCCAGCAGTTGGGGACAGGAAAATGGCTACACCTTC; CDR3 protein: CASSWGQENGYTF
V gene: TRBV6-2/TRBV6-3; clone size: -; J gene: TRBJ2-5; D gene: -; CDR3 DNA: TGTGCCAGCAGCCGTCGAGAGACCCAGTACTTC; CDR3 protein: CASSRRETQYF
V gene: TRBV5-5; clone size: -; J gene: TRBJ2-7; D gene: TRBD2; CDR3 DNA: TGTGCCAGCAGCTCCTTACCTTCGGCTAGCGGGAGATACGAGCAGTACTTC; CDR3 protein: CASSSLPSASGRYEQYF
V gene: TRBV5-1; clone size: -; J gene: TRBJ2-5; D gene: TRBD2; CDR3 DNA: TGCGCCAGCAGCTTGACTAGCGCCCAAGAGACCCAGTACTTC; CDR3 protein: CASSLTSAQETQYF
V gene: TRBV18; clone size: once; J gene: TRBJ1-2; D gene: -; CDR3 DNA: TGTGCCAGCTCACAGTACAGGGAAACTGGCTACACCTTC; CDR3 protein: CASSQYRETGYTF
V gene: TRBV27; clone size: -; J gene: TRBJ2-1; D gene: TRBD1; CDR3 DNA: TGTGCCAGCAGTCCGCTAGGGGGCGGCTCCTACAATGAGCAGTTCTTC; CDR3 protein: CASSPLGGGSYNEQFF
V gene: TRBV10-1; clone size: -; J gene: TRBJ2-1; D gene: -; CDR3 DNA: TGCGCCAGCAGTGGGTGGGGGGGGACAAGCAAGAATGAGCAGTTCTTC; CDR3 protein: CASSGWGGTSKNEQFF
V gene: TRBV15; clone size: -; J gene: TRBJ2-1; D gene: TRBD2; CDR3 DNA: TGTGCCACCAGCAGCTCGAAGGGGAGGGTGGGAGAAAGCTCCTACAATGAGCAGTTCTTC; CDR3 protein: CATSSSKGRVGESSYNEQFF
V gene: TRBV10-3; clone size: -; J gene: TRBJ1-1; D gene: TRBD1; CDR3 DNA: TGTGCCATCAGTGGGTACGACAGGGTTGGCACTGAAGCTTTCTTT; CDR3 protein: CAISGYDRVGTEAFF
V gene: TRBV11-2; clone size: -; J gene: TRBJ2-3; D gene: -; CDR3 DNA: TGTGCCAGCAGCTTAGATCTCAGGGCAGATACGCAGTATTTT; CDR3 protein: CASSLDLRADTQYF
V gene: TRBV27; clone size: few; J gene: TRBJ2-7; D gene: TRBD1; CDR3 DNA: TGTGCCAGCAGCCATGGACAGGGCTACGAGCAGTACTTC; CDR3 protein: CASSHGQGYEQYF
V gene: TRBV28; clone size: -; J gene: TRBJ1-1; D gene: TRBD1; CDR3 DNA: TGTGCCAGCAGTCCCGGGACAGGGGTTTCAGCTTTCTTT; CDR3 protein: CASSPGTGVSAFF
V gene: TRBV14; clone size: few; J gene: TRBJ2-5; D gene: TRBD1; CDR3 DNA: TGTGCCAGCAGCCAAGAGCACAGGGGGAAATCGGAGACCCAGTACTTC; CDR3 protein: CASSQEHRGKSETQYF
V gene: TRBV6-5; clone size: -; J gene: TRBJ2-2; D gene: -; CDR3 DNA: TGTGCCAGCAGTTACTCGAGCCAGGGCCCCGGGGAGCTGTTTTTT; CDR3 protein: CASSYSSQGPGELFF
V gene: TRBV28; clone size: few; J gene: TRBJ1-5; D gene: -; CDR3 DNA: TGTGCCAGCAGTAGTACGGTACCCCAGCATTTT; CDR3 protein: CASSSTVPQHF
V gene: TRBV6-5; clone size: -; J gene: TRBJ2-1; D gene: -; CDR3 DNA: TGTGCCAGCGTCCGGGGCAATGAGCAGTTCTTC; CDR3 protein: CASVRGNEQFF
V gene: TRBV13; clone size: -; J gene: TRBJ2-7; D gene: TRBD2; CDR3 DNA: TGTGCCAGCAGCTTGCAGAGCGGGAGGGCCTACGAGCAGTACTTC; CDR3 protein: CASSLQSGRAYEQYF
V gene: TRBV7-9; clone size: few; J gene: TRBJ2-7; D gene: -; CDR3 DNA: TGTGCCAGCAGCTGGGGAGGGGGATCCTACGAGCAGTACTTC; CDR3 protein: CASSWGGGSYEQYF
V gene: TRBV7-9; clone size: -; J gene: TRBJ1-5; D gene: TRBD1; CDR3 DNA: TGTGCCAGCAGCTTAGCGTGGGACAGTAATCAGCCCCAGCATTTT; CDR3 protein: CASSLAWDSNQPQHF
V gene: TRBV28; clone size: -; J gene: TRBJ2-2; D gene: TRBD2; CDR3 DNA: TGTGCCAGCAGTACCTATAGCGGGAGGGCGAACACCGGGGAGCTGTTTTTT; CDR3 protein: CASSTYSGRANTGELFF
V gene: TRBV9; clone size: -; J gene: TRBJ1-2; D gene: -; CDR3 DNA: TGTGCCAGCAGCGTAGTTAAAGGGGGTTTCAACTATGGCTACACCTTC; CDR3 protein: CASSVVKGGFNYGYTF
V gene: TRBV29-1; clone size: -; J gene: TRBJ1-1; D gene: -; CDR3 DNA: TGCAGCGTTGGTTCAGGGATAGGTCTGGAAGCTTTCTTT; CDR3 protein: CSVGSGIGLEAFF
V gene: TRBV28; clone size: -; J gene: TRBJ2-7; D gene: TRBD2; CDR3 DNA: TGTGCCAGCAGTTGGATCCGGGAGGCGGGCGAGCAGTACTTC; CDR3 protein: CASSWIREAGEQYF
V gene: TRBV9; clone size: once; J gene: TRBJ1-2; D gene: -; CDR3 DNA: TGTGCCAGCAGCGTAGTGAAGGGGTCGGGCACCTTC; CDR3 protein: CASSVVKGSGTF